The 23 T cell receptor beta chains below were found in one sample sequenced in a study of identical twins. MiXCR was run by TCRdb on the 5' RACE reads, yielding one entry per CDR3 protein. The data contain around 250,000 distinct CDR3 sequences, around 7% of them seen just once; the ten biggest clones take up around 3.4%. This sample also belongs to another study, concerning yellow fever vaccine responses in identical twins.

Specimen: memory (CD45RO+) T cells sorted from blood. All receptors derive from a woman between 18 and 30 years old in good health.

This clonotype was seen many times. This chain uses TRBV15 with TRBJ2-2; tentatively, D is TRBD1 (8 bases). The CDR3 covers 15 residues. Germline V gene data show CDR1 as LNHNV and CDR2 as YYDKDF (reference sequence). Trimming removed 6 bases from V and 3 bases from J, with 14 bases in between. CDR3 DNA: TGTGCCACCAGAGTACAGGGGGGGGACACCGGGGAGCTGTTTTTT. This encodes CATRVQGGDTGELFF. The variable domain in full, with the rest retrieved from reference TRBV15 and TRBJ2-2, is DAMVIQNPRYQVTQFGKPVTLSCSQTLNHNVMYWYQQKSSQAPKLLFHYYDKDFNNEADTPDNFQSRRPNTSFCFLDIRSPGLGDTAMYLCATRVQGGDTGELFFGEGSRLTVL.

The rearrangement uses TRBV7-2 and TRBJ2-3; D perhaps matches TRBD2 (6 bases). This CDR3 spans 16 amino acids. Looked up from germline, CDR1 is SGHTA and CDR2 is FQGNSA. The V and J ends lost 6 bases and 2 bases respectively, with 18 bases between them. CDR3 protein: CASRHRDLTLTDTQYF. The CDR3 DNA reads TGTGCCAGCAGGCACCGGGACTTAACCCTCACAGATACGCAGTATTTT.

V usage is TRBV6-5 and J usage is TRBJ2-5; D is possibly TRBD1 (6 bases). Germline loops: CDR1 MNHEY, CDR2 SVGAGI. The CDR3 is 14 residues long. Trimming removed 2 bases from V and 6 bases from J, with 13 bases in between. CDR3 region: CASSYRTAGKTQYF. For the CDR3, the DNA is TGTGCCAGCAGTTACAGGACAGCTGGGAAGACCCAGTACTTC.

This clonotype was recorded at least ten times. The chain has TRBV12-3 or TRBV12-4 and TRBJ1-5; no reliable D call. V was trimmed by 3 bases and J by 4 bases, leaving 10 bases between them. CDR3 length: 14 amino acids. CDR3 sequence: CASSLSVGNQPQHF. The CDR3 DNA reads TGTGCCAGCAGTTTGAGTGTCGGTAATCAGCCCCAGCATTTT.

The table lists this clonotype with a few counts. This chain uses TRBV29-1 with TRBJ2-1; perhaps TRBD2 as D (7 bases). CDR1 is SQVTM and CDR2 is ANQGSEA in the germline V gene. There are 14 residues in the CDR3. Between the trimmed V and J ends, which lost 6 bases and 0 bases, there was a span of 12 bases. CDR3 in amino acids: CSVRGEGSYNEQFF. In DNA, the CDR3 is TGCAGCGTAAGGGGGGAGGGCTCCTACAATGAGCAGTTCTTC.

This clonotype was detected many times. The chain joins TRBV6-1 to TRBJ2-3; 7 bases align to TRBD1. Germline V gives CDR1 MNHNS, CDR2 SASEGT. V shed 6 bases, J shed 3 bases, and the junction held 6 bases outside the gene matches. The CDR3 loop spans 14 amino acids. Written as DNA, the CDR3 is TGTGCCAGCAGACCGGGACAGCCTACAGATACGCAGTATTTT. This translates into CASRPGQPTDTQYF.

Ten or more counts support this clonotype. V gene TRBV2 combines with J gene TRBJ1-1; 8 bases are a match to TRBD1. J gave up 3 bases and V 5 bases, and 5 bases lay outside the gene matches. The germline gives CDR1 SNHLY, CDR2 FYNNEI. The CDR3 consists of 14 residues. The CDR3 loop reads CASSPGQGYTEAFF. The CDR3 DNA reads as TGTGCCAGCAGTCCAGGACAGGGTTACACTGAAGCTTTCTTT.

This clonotype has at least ten counts. The V call is TRBV24-1, the J call TRBJ2-1, with D unclear. Trimming cost V 5 bases and J 0 bases, with 10 bases left between them. The CDR3 contains 15 residues. The germline CDR1 and CDR2 sequences are KGHDR and SFDVKD. CDR3 DNA sequence: TGTGCCACCAGTGGCGACGCGGTCTCCTACAATGAGCAGTTCTTC. Its translation is CATSGDAVSYNEQFF.

This clonotype was observed many times. The chain combines TRBV20-1 with TRBJ2-7; 7 bases agree with TRBD2. The CDR3 runs to 13 residues. The germline V gene has CDR1 DFQATT and CDR2 SNEGSKA (reference sequence). V shed 3 bases and J 4 bases; nucleotides not matched to a gene: 6. The CDR3 coding sequence is TGCAGTGCTAGCGGCGGGAGTACGTACGAGCAGTACTTC. Amino acids: CSASGGSTYEQYF.

This clonotype has a handful of counts. J is TRBJ2-1 and V is TRBV24-1; D gene ambiguous. The germline V gene encodes CDR1 KGHDR and CDR2 SFDVKD. The CDR3 spans 15 residues. Trimming left V 3 bases short and J 2 bases short, with 10 bases between. Written as DNA, the CDR3 is TGTGCCACCAGTGATACAAAGCGAACCTACAATGAGCAGTTCTTC. Protein product: CATSDTKRTYNEQFF.

This clonotype came up many times. The J gene is TRBJ1-1, the V gene TRBV3-1; D might be TRBD1 (5 bases). Trimming took off 0 bases at V and 10 bases at J, with 15 bases between the two ends. This CDR3 comprises 14 residues. Germline CDR1 and CDR2: LGHDT and YNNKEL (reference sequence). CDR3 in amino acids: CASSQEGVQAGAFF. The DNA for the CDR3 is TGTGCCAGCAGCCAAGAAGGGGTCCAAGCGGGAGCTTTCTTT.

This clonotype was found many times. V and J are TRBV7-8 and TRBJ1-5, with D tentatively TRBD1 (5 bases). Deletions cut 5 bases from V and 6 bases from J, with 11 bases between. Looked up from germline, CDR1 is SGHVS and CDR2 is FQNEAQ. This CDR3 comprises 13 residues. DNA of the CDR3: TGTGCCAGCAGCCGGGACGTAATTCAGCCCCAGCATTTT. It yields the protein CASSRDVIQPQHF.

The chain couples TRBV7-2 to TRBJ2-7; 8 positions agree with TRBD2. Per germline, CDR1 SGHTA and CDR2 FQGNSA. CDR3 length: 13 amino acids. Trimming took 5 bases from V and 3 from J; bases not matched to a gene: 3. The CDR3 DNA is TGTGCCAGCAGCCCGACTAGCGTCTACGAGCAGTACTTC. This gives the protein CASSPTSVYEQYF.

This clonotype was counted between two and nine times. A read error may produce the germline difference seen at one junction end. V is TRBV12-3 or TRBV12-4 and J is TRBJ2-3; D is unclear. The CDR3 has 14 residues. CDR3 coding DNA: TGTGTCAGCAGTTTGGCTCGAAGCACAGATACGCAGTATTTT. Translated: CVSSLARSTDTQYF.

This chain connects TRBV2 to TRBJ2-5; tentatively, D is TRBD2 (5 bases). Trimming stripped 6 bases from V and 9 bases from J, with 20 bases between. The CDR3 is 14 amino acids. The germline gives CDR1 SNHLY, CDR2 FYNNEI. CDR3 sequence: CASRRRELDSAQYF. The CDR3 DNA reads as TGTGCCAGCAGGCGCCGAGAACTAGATTCGGCCCAGTACTTC.

This sequence joins TRBV5-8 and TRBJ2-1; 9 bases are a match to TRBD2. J gave up 9 bases and V 0 bases, and 7 bases lay outside the gene matches. Germline CDR1 and CDR2: SGHTS and YDEGEE. This CDR3 is built from 15 residues. The CDR3 loop is CASSLGFSGSTEQFF. Written as DNA, the CDR3 is TGTGCCAGCAGCTTGGGTTTTAGCGGGAGTACTGAGCAGTTCTTC.

This clonotype has a handful of counts. The CDR3 spells CASSMSGVNYGYTF. Written as DNA, the CDR3 is TGTGCCAGCAGTATGTCGGGAGTGAACTATGGCTACACCTTC. The chain recombines TRBV5-4 with TRBJ1-2, with D hard to call. The V gene lost 5 bases and the J gene lost 2 bases, with 13 bases spanning the gap. This CDR3 region has 14 residues. Germline V gene data show CDR1 as SGHNT and CDR2 as YYREEE (reference sequence).

The chain employs TRBV24-1 and TRBJ2-3; tentative D call: TRBD1 (5 bases). Trimming removed 4 bases from V and 4 bases from J, with 14 bases in between. Germline CDR1 and CDR2: KGHDR and SFDVKD. This CDR3 has 15 amino acids. The CDR3 coding sequence is TGTGCCACCAGTGACCAGACAGTGACGGCAGATACGCAGTATTTT. This translates into CATSDQTVTADTQYF.

This clonotype has just a few counts. This chain links TRBV5-5 with TRBJ1-1; D uncertain. This CDR3 is built from 12 residues. The germline CDR1 and CDR2 sequences are SGHKS and YYEKEE (reference sequence). The ends were cut back, 2 bases at V and 7 bases at J, with 9 bases in the middle. The CDR3: CASSFRSGEAFF. Here the CDR3 DNA reads TGTGCCAGCAGCTTCAGATCCGGTGAAGCTTTCTTT. Full variable domain (missing parts from reference TRBV5-5 and TRBJ1-1): DAGVTQSPTHLIKTRGQQVTLRCSPISGHKSVSWYQQVLGQGPQFIFQYYEKEERGRGNFPDRFSARQFPNYSSELNVNALLLGDSALYLCASSFRSGEAFFGQGTRLTVV.

This clonotype has a count of ten or more. The rearrangement links TRBV7-6 to TRBJ1-2; D remains ambiguous. Between the trimmed V and J ends, which lost 1 base and 6 bases, there was a span of 15 bases. Looked up from germline, CDR1 is SGHVS and CDR2 is FNYEAQ. The CDR3 consists of 15 residues. The CDR3 reads CASSLDQSGLDGYTF. CDR3 DNA sequence: TGTGCCAGCAGCTTAGATCAATCCGGGCTCGATGGCTACACCTTC.

At least ten counts were recorded for this clonotype. The rearrangement uses TRBV11-2 and TRBJ2-2; D is perhaps TRBD2 (5 bases). The CDR3 is 14 amino acids. Germline V lookup: CDR1 SGHAT, CDR2 FQNNGV. The ends were cut back, 1 base at V and 7 bases at J, with 10 bases in the middle. This chain's CDR3 is CASSLGLAGGELFF. CDR3 bases: TGTGCCAGCAGCTTAGGGCTAGCCGGCGGGGAGCTGTTTTTT.

This clonotype was counted at least ten times. The chain couples TRBV5-1 to TRBJ1-2; no clear D. V gave up 4 bases and J gave up 6 bases, with 13 bases separating them. Germline V gene sequence: CDR1 SGHRS, CDR2 YFSETQ. The CDR3 is 13 amino acids. The CDR3, as DNA: TGCGCCAGCAGCAACCCCGCCCAGGATGGCTACACCTTC. Translated: CASSNPAQDGYTF. Supplemented by reference TRBV5-1 and TRBJ1-2, the full variable domain reads KAGVTQTPRYLIKTRGQQVTLSCSPISGHRSVSWYQQTPGQGLQFLFEYFSETQRNKGNFPGRFSGRQFSNSRSEMNVSTLELGDSALYLCASSNPAQDGYTFGSGTRLTVV.

This clonotype was picked up many times. The V gene is TRBV20-1, the J gene TRBJ2-7; a possible D gene is TRBD1 (6 bases). This CDR3 spans 13 amino acids. Trimming left V 4 bases short and J 2 bases short, with 12 bases between. Germline-derived CDR1 and CDR2 are DFQATT and SNEGSKA (reference sequence). This CDR3 reads CSATPDSTYEQYV. Here the CDR3 DNA reads TGCAGTGCTACGCCGGACAGCACCTACGAGCAGTACGTC.